This T cell receptor (beta chain) comes out of a study of breast tumors, draining lymph nodes, adjacent tissues. Axillary draining lymph nodes of breast cancer patients supplied the node samples. V was trimmed by 5 bases and J by 6 bases, leaving 10 bases between them. The CDR3 contains 11 residues. Per germline, CDR1 DFQATT and CDR2 SNEGSKA (reference sequence). One entry per CDR3 protein results from TCRdb running MiXCR on the multiplex PCR reads. The table shows around 190,000 distinct CDR3 sequences, with roughly a third occurring only once. On this clonotype itself: The antigen is unknown.

Study-wide findings and caveats: Data fit most tumor T cells coming from lymph node, expanding in tumor. Compared with lymph nodes, tumors were less diverse; compared with nontumor tissue, more. Tumor T cell lymph node origin was a supported hypothesis, not proven. Luminal-like breast cancer showed significantly higher tumor–nontumor repertoire similarity than basal-like.

This chain connects TRBV20-1 to TRBJ1-1, with D uncertain. Material for sequencing was axillary lymph node tissue. The sequence was collected from a female donor with breast cancer. Some clones in this sample may be carry-over from other donors' samples. The CDR3: CSAQWVAEAFF. The CDR3 DNA reads as TGCAGTGCTCAGTGGGTGGCTGAAGCTTTCTTT.